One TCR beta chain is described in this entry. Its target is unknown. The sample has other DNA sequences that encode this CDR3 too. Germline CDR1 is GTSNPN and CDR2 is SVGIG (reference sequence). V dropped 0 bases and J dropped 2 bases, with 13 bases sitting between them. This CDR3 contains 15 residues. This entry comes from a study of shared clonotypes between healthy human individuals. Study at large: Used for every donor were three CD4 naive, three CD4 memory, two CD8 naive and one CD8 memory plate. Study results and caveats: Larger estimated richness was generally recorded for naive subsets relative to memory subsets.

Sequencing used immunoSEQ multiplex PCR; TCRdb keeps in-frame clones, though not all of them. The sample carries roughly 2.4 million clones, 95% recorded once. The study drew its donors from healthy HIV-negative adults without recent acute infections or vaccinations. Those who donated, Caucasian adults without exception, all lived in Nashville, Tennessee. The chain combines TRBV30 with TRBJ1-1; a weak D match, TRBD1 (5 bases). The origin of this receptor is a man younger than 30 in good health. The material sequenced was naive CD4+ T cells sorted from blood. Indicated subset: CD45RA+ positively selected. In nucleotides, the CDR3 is TGTGCCTGGAGTGTCGGGGGACGGAAAAACACTGAAGCTTTCTTT. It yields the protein CAWSVGGRKNTEAFF.